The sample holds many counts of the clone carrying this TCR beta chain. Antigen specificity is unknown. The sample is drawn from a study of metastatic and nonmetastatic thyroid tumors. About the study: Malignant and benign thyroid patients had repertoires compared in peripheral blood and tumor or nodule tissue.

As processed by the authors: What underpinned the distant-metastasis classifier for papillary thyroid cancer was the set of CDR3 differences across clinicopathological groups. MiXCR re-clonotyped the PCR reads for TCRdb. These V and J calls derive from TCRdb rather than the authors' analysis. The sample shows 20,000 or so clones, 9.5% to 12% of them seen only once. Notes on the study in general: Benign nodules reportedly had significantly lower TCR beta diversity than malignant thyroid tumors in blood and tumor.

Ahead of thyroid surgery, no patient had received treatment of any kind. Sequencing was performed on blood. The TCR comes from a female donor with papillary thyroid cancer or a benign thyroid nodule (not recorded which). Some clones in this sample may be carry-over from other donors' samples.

The CDR3 region has the DNA TGTGCCACCAGCAGTGGGGCGACAGGGACCGCCACCGGGGAGCTGTTTTTT. Translated, it gives CATSSGATGTATGELFF. The chain links TRBV15 to TRBJ2-2, with 7 positions matching TRBD1. Germline V gene data show CDR1 as LNHNV and CDR2 as YYDKDF (reference sequence). After removal of 3 bases from V and 4 bases from J, the junction contained 11 bases not matched to a gene. The CDR3 extends over 17 amino acids.